The clone carrying this T cell receptor (beta chain) has only one observation. The CDR3 consists of 14 residues. The V and J ends lost 3 bases and 8 bases respectively, with 14 bases between them. The germline V gene encodes CDR1 SGHVS and CDR2 FQNEAQ. These data come from a study of technical replicates of blood from several donors. TCRdb's copy holds only in-frame clones and misses some; the assay was immunoSEQ multiplex PCR. The table shows tens of thousands of clones, with about 94% occurring only once. Sequencing was carried out using T cells isolated from PBMCs. The chain couples TRBV7-8 to TRBJ2-1, with D possibly matching TRBD1 (5 bases). The clonotype originates from a human donor in good health. In nucleotides, the CDR3 is TGTGCCAGCAGCTTCGGTAGGGGATCGGATGAGCAGTTCTTC. This encodes CASSFGRGSDEQFF.